Here is one T cell receptor beta chain with its context. Germline trimming cut 11 bases from V and 9 bases from J; bases unmatched to any gene: 22. The CDR3 is 17 residues long. Germline CDR1 is SNHLY and CDR2 is FYNNEI. The data originate from a study of CD8+ T cells in alopecia areata. Study information: Treated patients received oral tofacitinib, 5 to 10 mg twice daily.

Sequencing relied on a cDNA template that was reverse transcribed from extracted RNA. Clones were sequenced by immunoSEQ multiplex PCR, and TCRdb holds only the in-frame ones, with some missing. The sample contains some 180,000 clones, over 55% of which appear only once. Sorting separated CD4+ and CD8+ T cells out of PBMCs. The material was CD4+ T cells sorted from blood, obtained at week 0. This TCR was sampled from a human donor with alopecia areata. This chain joins TRBV2 and TRBJ2-1, with 10 bases identical to TRBD2. The CDR3: CARPPTKIAGGTSEQFF. CDR3 nucleotides: TGTGCCCGCCCCCCGACAAAGATAGCGGGGGGCACCAGTGAGCAGTTCTTC.